The rows below give T cell receptor beta chains drawn from one sample of a study of regulatory T cells in long-lasting Graves disease. MiXCR was run by TCRdb on the multiplex PCR reads, yielding one entry per CDR3 protein. The sample holds 250,000 to 400,000 distinct CDR3 sequences, approximately 20% seen once. The sample consisted of peripheral blood mononuclear cells (PBMCs), taken at new diagnosis, from a patient treated with antithyroid drugs. The receptors were gathered from a female donor with Graves disease. Each CDR3 is given with its conserved first and last residue. The order of the fields is J gene, D gene, clone size, V gene, CDR3 DNA, CDR3 protein. D genes are given only for firm matches. A row's size may be missing; if present it is once, few, many or a size class.

TRBJ1-5,.,many,TRBV27,TGTGCCAGCAGTCCTTGTGGGCCCCAGCATTTT,CASSPCGPQHF
TRBJ2-3,TRBD2,many,TRBV12-3/TRBV12-4,TGTGCCAGCAGTTTAGCGTTAGCGGGAGGCCCAGATACGCAGTATTTT,CASSLALAGGPDTQYF
TRBJ2-2,TRBD1,.,TRBV19,TGTGCCAGTAGCCTGAACAGGGGCACCGGGGAGCTGTTTTTT,CASSLNRGTGELFF
TRBJ2-3,.,many,TRBV11-2,TGTGCCAGCAGCTTAGAGGACACAGATACGCAGTATTTT,CASSLEDTDTQYF
TRBJ1-5,.,.,TRBV28,TGTGCCAGCAGCCAACGGTTTAGCAATCAGCCCCAGCATTTT,CASSQRFSNQPQHF
TRBJ1-1,.,many,TRBV7-8,TGTGCCAGCAGCTTAAGGAGTACAGAGTCTGAAGCTTTCTTT,CASSLRSTESEAFF
TRBJ2-7,.,.,TRBV5-1,TGCGCCAGCAGCTTGGGACTTCCCTACGAGCAGTACTTC,CASSLGLPYEQYF
TRBJ2-7,TRBD2,many,TRBV7-9,TGTGCCAGCAGCTTAGAGCTAGCGGGAACCTACGAGCAGTACTTC,CASSLELAGTYEQYF
TRBJ2-7,.,many,TRBV28,TGTGCCAGCAGTTTAGCAGCTAGGCTTAATGGCGAGCAGTACTTC,CASSLAARLNGEQYF
TRBJ2-7,TRBD2,many,TRBV12-3/TRBV12-4,TGTGCCAGCAGTTTGGTTCTTGCGGGAGGGCCCTACGAGCAGTACTTC,CASSLVLAGGPYEQYF
TRBJ1-4,.,.,TRBV28,TGTGCCAGCAGCACCTTATGGGGGACTGCAACTAATGAAAAACTGTTTTTT,CASSTLWGTATNEKLFF
TRBJ2-2,.,many,TRBV11-3,TGTGCCAGCAGCTTAGTTGGTAACACCGGGGAGCTGTTTTTT,CASSLVGNTGELFF
TRBJ2-1,TRBD2,many,TRBV11-3,TGTGCCAGCAGCCCCGCAGCGGGAGGGCCCTCAGACAATGAGCAGTTCTTC,CASSPAAGGPSDNEQFF
TRBJ1-1,.,many,TRBV5-1,TGCGCCAGCAGCTTGCCGGAGGGGCGGACTGAAGCTTTCTTT,CASSLPEGRTEAFF
TRBJ2-5,.,many,TRBV6-5,TGTGCCAGCAGTTACTTAGGCCAGGTCTCCCAAGAGACCCAGTACTTC,CASSYLGQVSQETQYF
TRBJ2-2,.,many,TRBV9,TGTGCCAGCAGCGTAGGGGGCCTCTCCGGGGAGCTGTTTTTT,CASSVGGLSGELFF
TRBJ2-7,.,many,TRBV7-2,TGTGCCAGCAGCCCGACAGGTGTCCTCGGAAGGGCCTACGAGCAGTACTTC,CASSPTGVLGRAYEQYF
TRBJ2-1,.,.,TRBV5-1,TGCGCCAGCAGCCCTGTGATACAGGATGAGCAGTTCTTC,CASSPVIQDEQFF
TRBJ2-1,.,few,TRBV19,TGTGCCAGTAGTAACGCCGGCAGACATAATGAGCAGTTCTTC,CASSNAGRHNEQFF
TRBJ1-2,.,many,TRBV30,TGTGCCTGGAACTCCTACTACCAGGGCTACACCTTC,CAWNSYYQGYTF
TRBJ2-3,.,.,TRBV9,TGTGCCAGCAGCGTAGAGCCAGGCGGCACAGATACGCAGTATTTT,CASSVEPGGTDTQYF
TRBJ1-1,.,many,TRBV11-2,TGTGCCAGCAGCTTATGGGCAGTGAACACTGAAGCTTTCTTT,CASSLWAVNTEAFF
TRBJ1-4,.,.,TRBV27,TGTGCCAGCAGTTTGTCAGGGAGTGGGCGGTCTAATGAAAAACTGTTTTTT,CASSLSGSGRSNEKLFF
TRBJ1-3,TRBD1,many,TRBV12-3/TRBV12-4,TGTGCCAGCAGGCTCCTACAGGGGGACGGAAACACCATATATTTT,CASRLLQGDGNTIYF
TRBJ2-7,.,many,TRBV14,TGTGCCAGCAGCCAAACCCACTACGAGCAGTACTTC,CASSQTHYEQYF
TRBJ2-1,.,many,TRBV6-1,TGTGCCAGCAGTGCGGTGGGCGGGAATTGGAATGAGCAGTTCTTC,CASSAVGGNWNEQFF
TRBJ2-5,TRBD1,many,TRBV11-2,TGTGCCAGCAGCTTAATTTCGGGGACAGGGTACCAAGAGACCCAGTACTTC,CASSLISGTGYQETQYF
TRBJ2-1,TRBD2,many,TRBV6-1,TGTGCCAGCAGATCACTAGCGGGAGGTCGCTACAATGAGCAGTTCTTC,CASRSLAGGRYNEQFF
TRBJ1-2,TRBD1,many,TRBV3-1,TGTGCCAGCAGCCAATTGACAGGGTCCTATGGCTACACCTTC,CASSQLTGSYGYTF
TRBJ2-2,.,many,TRBV6-1,TGTGCCAGCAGACTCGGCCGGGCGGGGCTAAACACCGGGGAGCTGTTTTTT,CASRLGRAGLNTGELFF
TRBJ1-6,.,.,TRBV20-1,TGCAGTGCTACCCAAGCTCAGGGAACTTATAATTCACCCCTCCACTTT,CSATQAQGTYNSPLHF
TRBJ2-5,TRBD2,.,TRBV28,TGTGCCAGCAGTCACCTAGCGGATCAAGAGACCCAGTACTTC,CASSHLADQETQYF
TRBJ1-4,TRBD1,many,TRBV12-5,TGTGCTAGTGGTACCTGGACAGGGCGGGGTGAAAAACTGTTTTTT,CASGTWTGRGEKLFF
TRBJ2-2,.,many,TRBV27,TGTGCCAGCGCCGTAGTGTCCGGGGAGCTGTTTTTT,CASAVVSGELFF
TRBJ2-2,TRBD1,many,TRBV30,TGTGCCTGGAGGGACACAGGGGCGAACACCGGGGAGCTGTTTTTT,CAWRDTGANTGELFF
TRBJ1-5,TRBD1,few,TRBV12-3/TRBV12-4,TGTGCCAGCCTCGGGACAGGGGATCAGCCCCAGCATTTT,CASLGTGDQPQHF
TRBJ1-1,.,many,TRBV28,TGTGCCAGCAGTATCAATACGGGGCTGAACACTGAAGCTTTCTTT,CASSINTGLNTEAFF
TRBJ1-1,.,once,TRBV6-2/TRBV6-3,TGTGCCAGCAGAGGCAGGTCCACTGAAGCTTTCTTT,CASRGRSTEAFF
TRBJ1-2,TRBD1,.,TRBV7-3,TGTGCCAGCAGCTTACGCCAGGGGGCAGAGGGCTACACCTTC,CASSLRQGAEGYTF
TRBJ2-2,TRBD2,many,TRBV2,TGTGCCAGCAGTCCCCGGACTAGCGGTGGGGAGCTGTTTTTT,CASSPRTSGGELFF
TRBJ1-5,.,.,TRBV7-2,TGTGCCAGCAGCTTAGGAGGGGGTGGCAATCAGCTCCAGCATTTT,CASSLGGGGNQLQHF
TRBJ2-1,.,many,TRBV28,TGCACCGTAGGGGGCAATGAGCAGTTCTTC,CTVGGNEQFF
TRBJ1-5,.,.,TRBV28,TGTGCCAGCAGTTATCAGTTAAATCAGCCCCAGCATTTT,CASSYQLNQPQHF
TRBJ1-1,.,few,TRBV7-3,TGTGCCAGCAGCTTAAAATCTCTTGGTGGAGGGGTAGGAAAAACTGAAGCTTTCTTT,CASSLKSLGGGVGKTEAFF
TRBJ2-3,.,many,TRBV6-2/TRBV6-3,TGTGCCAGCAGTAGCGTCCCGGTGGGAGATACGCAGTATTTT,CASSSVPVGDTQYF